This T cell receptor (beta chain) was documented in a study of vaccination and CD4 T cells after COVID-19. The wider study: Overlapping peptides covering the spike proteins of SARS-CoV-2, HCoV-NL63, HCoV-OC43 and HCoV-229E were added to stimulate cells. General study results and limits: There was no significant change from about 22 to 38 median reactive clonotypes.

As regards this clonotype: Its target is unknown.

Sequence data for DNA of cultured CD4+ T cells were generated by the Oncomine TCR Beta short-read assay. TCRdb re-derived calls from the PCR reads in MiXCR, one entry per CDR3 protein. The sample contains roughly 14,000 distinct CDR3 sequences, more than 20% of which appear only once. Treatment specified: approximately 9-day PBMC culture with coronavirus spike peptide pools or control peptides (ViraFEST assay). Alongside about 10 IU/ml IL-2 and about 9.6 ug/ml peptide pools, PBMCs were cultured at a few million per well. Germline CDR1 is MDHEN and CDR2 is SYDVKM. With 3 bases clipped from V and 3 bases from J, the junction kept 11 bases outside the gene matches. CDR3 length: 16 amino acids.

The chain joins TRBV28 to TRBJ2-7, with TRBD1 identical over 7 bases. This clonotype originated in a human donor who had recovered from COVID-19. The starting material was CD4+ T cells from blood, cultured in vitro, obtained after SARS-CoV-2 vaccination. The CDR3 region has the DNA TGTGCCAGCAGTTTTCCCCGACAGGGAGTCTTCTACGAGCAGTACTTC. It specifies CASSFPRQGVFYEQYF.